The clone carrying this TCR beta chain has at least ten counts. The antigen is unknown. The entry originates in a study of Graves' ophthalmopathy and Graves' hyperthyroidism. Study results and caveats: At less than 71% sensitivity and 72.22% specificity, the model predicted progression of the ophthalmopathy.

Trimming shortened V by 6 bases and J by 0 bases, and 12 bases separated the two germline ends. The CDR3 sequence is 14 residues long. The sequenced template was RNA, covering the TCR beta CDR3 region. An opening RT-PCR round employed HTBI primers and preceded a second-round multiplex PCR. MiXCR, run by TCRdb on the multiplex PCR reads, gives a single entry per CDR3 protein. This table holds 560,000 or so distinct CDR3 sequences, less than 40% found once. The specimen sequenced was peripheral blood or thyroid tissue (not recorded which). The sequence was collected from an adult man with Graves' hyperthyroidism. The chain combines TRBV12-3 or TRBV12-4 with TRBJ2-7; the D is unclear. The CDR3 nucleotides are TGTGCCAGCAGCCTTACCCAGAGCTCCTACGAGCAGTACTTC. Its protein is CASSLTQSSYEQYF.